These 5 T cell receptor beta chains were all obtained from the same sample, sequenced in a study of cytomegalovirus exposure and HLA in healthy donors (dated by TCRdb to 2017 to 2019). The library was obtained by the immunoSEQ multiplex PCR assay. The multiplex PCR relied on a mix of 60 forward primers for TCR Vbeta segments and 13 reverse primers for TCR Jbeta segments. The source is immuneACCESS, and TCRdb retained only in-frame sequences with V and J called. Part of the clones is not carried over; for the studies checked, unresolved V genes explain less than half of this, and the remainder is unexplained. The sample data list about 160,000 clones, and roughly 84% of these were observed just once. Around 0.37% of the sample belongs to the ten largest clones. The sequencing sample was made of PBMCs. These receptors were taken from a boy aged 2-9 years in good health and CMV-seronegative.

V is TRBV9 and J is TRBJ2-5; tentatively, D is TRBD2 (7 bases). CDR3 length: 17 residues. CDR1 is SGDLS and CDR2 is YYNGEE in the germline V gene. Trimming shortened V by 4 bases and J by 3 bases, and 22 bases separated the two germline ends. CDR3 amino acids: CASSTSEWGGPEETQYF. The CDR3 nucleotides read TGTGCCAGCAGCACTTCAGAATGGGGGGGCCCCGAAGAGACCCAGTACTTC.

A few counts support this clone. CDR3 loop: CASSAYRGNAGNTIYF. DNA of the CDR3: TGTGCCAGCAGCGCGTACAGGGGTAATGCTGGAAACACCATATATTTT. This chain uses TRBV7-2 with TRBJ1-3, with 7 bases aligning to TRBD1. Germline V lookup: CDR1 SGHTA, CDR2 FQGNSA. J gave up 2 bases and V 5 bases, and 9 bases lay outside the gene matches. CDR3 size: 16 residues. Full variable domain (missing parts from reference TRBV7-2 and TRBJ1-3): GAGVSQSPSNKVTEKGKDVELRCDPISGHTALYWYRQSLGQGLEFLIYFQGNSAPDKSGLPSDRFSAERTGGSVSTLTIQRTQQEDSAVYLCASSAYRGNAGNTIYFGEGSWLTVV.

The V and J genes are TRBV14 and TRBJ2-7; D might be TRBD2 (6 bases). CDR1 and CDR2 from the germline V gene are SGHDN and FVKESK. This CDR3 region has 14 residues. Deletions cut 2 bases from V and 6 bases from J, with 14 bases between. The CDR3 bases are TGTGCCAGCAGCCAATACCTCGGGGGAGGCGAGCAGTACTTC. Residues: CASSQYLGGGEQYF.

This clone has just a few counts. The chain carries TRBV30 and TRBJ1-1; 11 nucleotides align to TRBD1. Germline assignment: CDR1 GTSNPN and CDR2 SVGIG (reference sequence). The CDR3 extends over 12 amino acids. Trimming removed 5 bases from V and 6 bases from J; junction bases left unmatched: 2. CDR3 DNA: TGTGCCTGGGGACAGGGGGCGGCTGAAGCTTTCTTT. Translated, it gives CAWGQGAAEAFF.

The genes are TRBV21-1 and TRBJ1-2; TRBD1 was called by the table and not checked on the DNA. TRBV21-1 corresponds to a pseudogene. CDR3 length equals 17 residues. This CDR3 is CASRNLRTGHSPYGYTF. The CDR3 region has the DNA TGTGCCAGCAGGAACCTTCGGACAGGGCATTCCCCTTATGGCTACACCTTC.